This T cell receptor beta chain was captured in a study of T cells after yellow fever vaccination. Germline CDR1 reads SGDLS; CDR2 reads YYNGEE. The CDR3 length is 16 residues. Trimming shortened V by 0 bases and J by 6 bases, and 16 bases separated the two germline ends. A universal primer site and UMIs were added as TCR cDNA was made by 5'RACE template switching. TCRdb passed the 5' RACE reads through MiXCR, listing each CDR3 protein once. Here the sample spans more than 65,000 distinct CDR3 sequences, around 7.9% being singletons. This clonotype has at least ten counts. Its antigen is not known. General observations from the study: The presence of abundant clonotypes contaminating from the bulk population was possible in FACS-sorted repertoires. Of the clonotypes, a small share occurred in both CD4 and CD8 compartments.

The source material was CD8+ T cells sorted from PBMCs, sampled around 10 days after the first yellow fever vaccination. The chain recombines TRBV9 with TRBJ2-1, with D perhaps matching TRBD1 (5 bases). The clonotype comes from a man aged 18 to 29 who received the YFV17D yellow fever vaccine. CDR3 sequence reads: CASSVEGQGWVNEQFF. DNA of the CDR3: TGTGCCAGCAGCGTAGAGGGGCAGGGATGGGTCAATGAGCAGTTCTTC.